This TCR beta chain was retrieved from a study of T cell responses to AZD1222 COVID-19 vaccine (dated by TCRdb to 2020 to 2022). About the full investigation: A total of roughly 240 trial participants underwent TCR sequencing, of whom around 200 received two doses of AZD1222 and roughly 25 received two doses of the MenACWY control vaccine. Trial participants were enrolled by age into 18-55, 56-69 and 70-plus year subgroups, with roughly 160, 29 and 62 TCR-sequenced participants respectively.

Interpreted using the paper, the time point label stands for: about 28 days (+/-7) after the second vaccine dose. The treatment or condition label, read with the paper, signifies: meningococcal conjugate vaccine given as trial control. The vaccinee samples were drawn from two UK trials, COV001 and COV002, one of which was a single-blind randomized controlled phase 2/3 trial testing AZD1222 (ChAdOx1 nCoV-19) in healthy adults. For TCRbeta chain sequencing, PBMC samples from trial participants were taken at day 0 and at day 28 after the second dose. What the authors observed across the whole study: The whole spike protein was spanned by vaccine-associated CD4 TCRs, and dominant responses were seen in regions 160-218 and 743-854. After two AZD1222 doses, both the breadth and the depth of spike-specific TCRs were significantly higher than at day 0 and than in MenACWY recipients. In the small 56-69-year group, the increase in depth fell short of significance, most likely because of low power. Epitopes outside the regions mutated in the B.1.351 and B.1.1.7 variants were reportedly recognized by nearly half of the unique spike-specific TCRs. Most participants were white British and females outnumbered males, and the authors suggested that clonal diversity may have been underestimated. No day 14 peak-response samples were available, so repertoires were characterized only after the peak T cell response. Conclusions about previously exposed vaccinees are limited because only 6 or 7 AZD1222 recipients were SARS-CoV-2 seropositive at baseline.

V loses 0 bases, J loses 5 bases, and the germline ends lie 10 bases apart. CDR1 and CDR2 (SGHRS, YFSETQ) derive from the germline V gene. Reading from cysteine to phenylalanine, the CDR3 counts 14 amino acids. The DNA shown is the 42-base CDR3, in frame from base 1. As concerns this clone: The clone's antigen remains unknown. No clone much larger than this one lies a single base away; base qualities are absent.

The CDR3 regions of human TCRbeta chains were subjected to immunosequencing. In the paper's pipeline: Repertoire TCRs were matched against a reference library of SARS-CoV-2-specific TCRs generated with the MIRA antigen-specificity platform. Breadth meant the fraction of unique TCRs that were SARS-CoV-2-associated, whereas depth meant the fraction of total T cells that were SARS-CoV-2-associated. Using the MIRA data, each spike-specific TCR was assigned both to the spike region to which the TCR was reactive and to a CD4 or CD8 class. Log10-transformed breadth and depth values were compared by one-way ANOVA with Sidak's multiple comparisons tests. In TCRdb, the immuneACCESS table is reduced to in-frame sequences with V and J assigned. These tables do not hold every clone; where another copy was compared, an unresolved V gene accounts for under half, and the others remain unexplained. The DNA was the basis for D and trimming; V, J and clone size are from that table. Here the sample has 130,000 to 150,000 clones; approximately 88% occur a single time. In total, the top ten clones hold under 7% of the sample.

Here the sequenced sample was peripheral blood, taken 28 days after the second dose of the MenACWY control vaccine. The origin of this receptor is an adult who received the MenACWY meningococcal vaccine as a control. In this chain, TRBV5-1 is recombined with TRBJ2-3, with the D gene tentatively TRBD1 or TRBD2, based on 5 matching bases in each. The CDR3 amino acid sequence is: CASSLDTGGDTQYF. The nucleotide sequence is TGCGCCAGCAGCTTGGATACAGGAGGAGATACGCAGTATTTT.